This record covers a single TCR beta chain. This table comes from immunoSEQ multiplex PCR, and its TCRdb copy is limited to in-frame clones, with some not included. The sample has roughly 150,000 clones, around 88% seen once; the top ten hold less than 2%. This sample is drawn from a study of control samples from healthy donors and cancer patients. The CDR3 has 14 residues. Trimming left V 3 bases short and J 8 bases short, with 14 bases between. CDR1 is SGHTA and CDR2 is FQGNSA in the germline V gene. Material for sequencing was blood. The gene calls are TRBV7-2 and TRBJ2-4; no reliable D call. This TCR was sampled from a man aged 18 to 30 in good health. The CDR3 DNA reads as TGTGCCAGCAGCTTTCAGGTCAAATTGGACATTCAGTACTTC. It encodes CASSFQVKLDIQYF.